The TCR beta chain under discussion was sequenced for a study of T cell repertoires in cytomegalovirus infection. Study details: Recently identified HLA-C-restricted CMV epitopes were among the peptides used. Findings and limits, study-wide: There were HLA-C-restricted CMV-specific TCR beta clonotypes dominating the ex vivo response.

MiXCR was run by TCRdb on the reads, yielding one entry per CDR3 protein. The data contain nearly 700,000 distinct CDR3 sequences, approximately 33% of them singletons. About this clonotype: Its antigen is unidentified.

Trimming took 1 base from V and 4 from J; bases not matched to a gene: 4. CDR1 SGHNT and CDR2 YYREEE come from the germline V gene (reference sequence). There are 14 residues in the CDR3. The sequence derives from a human donor in good health (CMV status not recorded). Some clones in this sample may be carry-over from other donors' samples. This specimen consisted of cultured PBMCs, obtained from culture after CMV antigen stimulation. This chain uses TRBV5-4 with TRBJ2-5; 7 bases fit TRBD1. CDR3 sequence reads: CASSLWDRPETQYF. The CDR3 DNA follows: TGTGCCAGCAGCTTGTGGGACAGACCAGAGACCCAGTACTTC.